The entry that follows covers one TCR beta chain sequence. Its target is unknown. Following extraction, RNA underwent reverse transcription to cDNA, which served as the sequencing template. Data came from immunoSEQ multiplex PCR; TCRdb stores just in-frame clones and leaves some out. This table holds 150,000 to 200,000 clones, less than 70% found once. The data are from a study of CD8+ T cells in alopecia areata. For the study at large: At a dose of 5 to 10 mg twice daily, oral tofacitinib was given to treated patients. Severity scoring for treated patients was based on the percentage of affected scalp area.

Whole-study findings and limits: Many expanded lesional clones persisted in scalp and blood during tofacitinib.

Treatment denoted: oral pan-JAK inhibitor, 5-10 mg twice daily. Lesional scalp punch biopsies and peripheral blood were collected from alopecia areata patients. Germline CDR1 is SGHRS and CDR2 is YFSETQ. V lost 1 base and J lost 4, with 14 bases in between. The CDR3 runs to 15 residues. The sample consisted of CD4+ T cells sorted from blood, taken at week 24, from a patient treated with tofacitinib. The receptor was derived from a human donor with alopecia areata. This chain joins TRBV5-1 and TRBJ1-1; D is possibly TRBD1 (5 bases). CDR3 protein: CASSLSGKRGTEAFF. The CDR3 DNA is TGCGCCAGCAGCTTGTCTGGAAAAAGGGGCACTGAAGCTTTCTTT.